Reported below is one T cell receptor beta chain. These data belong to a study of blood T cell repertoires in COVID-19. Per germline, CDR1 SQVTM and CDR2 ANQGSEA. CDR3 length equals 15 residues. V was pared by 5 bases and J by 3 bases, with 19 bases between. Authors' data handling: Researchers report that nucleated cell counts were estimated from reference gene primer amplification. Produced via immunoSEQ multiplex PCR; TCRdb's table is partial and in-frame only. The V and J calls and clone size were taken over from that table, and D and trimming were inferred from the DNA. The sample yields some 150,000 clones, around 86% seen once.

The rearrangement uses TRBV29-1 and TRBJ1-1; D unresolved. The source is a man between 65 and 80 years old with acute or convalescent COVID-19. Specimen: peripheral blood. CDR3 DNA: TGCAGCGTTTTAGAACACGGAGGTCGGGACACTGAAGCTTTCTTT. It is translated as CSVLEHGGRDTEAFF. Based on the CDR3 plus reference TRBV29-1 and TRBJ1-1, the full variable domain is SAVISQKPSRDICQRGTSLTIQCQVDSQVTMMFWYRQQPGQSLTLIATANQGSEATYESGFVIDKFPISRPNLTFSTLTVSNMSPEDSSIYLCSVLEHGGRDTEAFFGQGTRLTVV.